This T cell receptor beta chain was found in a study of T cells after yellow fever vaccination (dated by TCRdb to the late 2010s). In terms of the full investigation: Libraries from fractions with low cell numbers were prepared with the SMART-Seq v4 Ultra Low Input RNA kit. To follow T-cell clones before and after both primary and booster YFV17D yellow fever vaccination, bulk TCR alpha and beta repertoires underwent longitudinal sequencing. The cohort comprised two healthy male donors, one aged 18 to 30 and one aged 30 to 40 years. Blood was collected at multiple timepoints before and after primary and secondary immunization, and bulk PBMC replicates and cell subsets were isolated.

Sequencing was performed on an Illumina NovaSeq 6000. Synthesis of TCR cDNA relied on 5'RACE template switching, a step that introduced a universal primer site along with unique molecular identifiers. Priming for cDNA synthesis came from both the TCR alpha and TCR beta constant segments. Two PCR steps were used to amplify libraries, with sample barcodes and sequencing adapters being added in the second step. Sequencing of libraries was performed on Illumina HiSeq 2500 (2x100 bp) or NovaSeq (2x150 bp). Concerning the study's data processing: Demultiplexing of reads and collapsing into UMI consensus sequences were performed with MIGEC, and V(D)J alignment was carried out with MiXCR. Clonotypes responding to the vaccine were identified with edgeR on replicate PBMC samples, with the criteria of FDR below 0.01 and a log2 fold change above 5 up to day 15. Bulk clonotypes were assigned CD4 or CD8 identity according to which sequenced CD4 or CD8 repertoire held them at higher abundance. The public reads were quality trimmed at Q25 with fastp and then assembled into clones with MiXCR by TCRdb, keeping productive beta chains. All rows with the same CDR3 protein become a single entry with the most common DNA and genes. TCRdb, rather than the study authors, made the V and J calls. For this sample there are fewer than 400,000 distinct CDR3 sequences; about 10% appear just once. The ten largest make up over 3% of the sample.

The research as a whole found: Computational filtering was needed because FACS-sorted repertoires could contain abundant contaminating clonotypes from the bulk population. Because only two donors were included in the study, the extent to which the findings can be generalized is limited. After the booster, most clones that had expanded after primary vaccination were detected again (around 95% of CD4 and about 88% of CD8), suggesting broad maintenance of memory. The secondary T-cell response was found to be weaker but faster than the primary response, with a peak reached on day 5 rather than on day 15. A small share of clonotypes was detected in both CD4 and CD8 compartments, with the overlap likely arising from convergent recombination.

With respect to this clonotype: The antigen this receptor binds is unknown. Base qualities are missing; no much larger clone stands one base away.

The treatment or condition label of this sample denotes: live attenuated yellow fever vaccine strain. A standard Ficoll-Paque protocol was used to isolate PBMCs from peripheral blood. CD4 and CD8 T-cell fractions were isolated with Dynabeads CD4 and CD8 positive selection kits. TriZol was used to extract RNA from bulk PBMCs, from CD4 and CD8 fractions, and from dextramer-positive and dextramer-negative fractions. V was cut back by 3 bases and J by 1 base, leaving a gap of 9 bases between them. CDR1 DFQATT and CDR2 SNEGSKA are derived from the germline V gene (reference sequence). From its cysteine to its phenylalanine, the CDR3 spans 13 amino acids. CDR3 DNA only is kept here, 39 bases in frame from base 1.

The sequence was obtained from a man younger than 35 who received the YFV17D yellow fever vaccine. Rearrangement joined TRBV20-1 to TRBJ1-1, with the D segment identity uncertain. The material sequenced was CD4+ T cells sorted from PBMCs, taken 45 days after the yellow fever booster vaccination. The DNA reads TGCAGTGCTAGTAAGTGGGGGAACACTGAAGCTTTCTTT. This encodes CSASKWGNTEAFF.